This T cell receptor beta chain was recorded in a study of T cell changes during pregnancy in multiple sclerosis. Profiled with immunoSEQ multiplex PCR; TCRdb holds only in-frame clones, not every one. The sample lists around 66,000 clones; roughly 89% were seen once. Germline values: CDR1 MNHEY, CDR2 SVGAGI. The CDR3 totals 15 residues. After removal of 6 bases from V and 8 bases from J, the junction contained 12 bases not matched to a gene. The chain carries TRBV6-5 and TRBJ1-4, with 7 positions matching TRBD1. The input for sequencing was peripheral blood, taken after pregnancy. This clonotype originated in a female donor in good health, enrolled as a control in a pregnancy study. As DNA, the CDR3 is TGTGCCAGCAGACTTAAACAGGGGTCGGGAGAAAAACTGTTTTTT. It specifies CASRLKQGSGEKLFF.